This TCR beta chain was obtained from a study of PD-L1 blockade in urothelial cancer. This CDR3 is built from 14 residues. Trimming removed 4 bases at V and 8 bases at J, with 14 bases between. Germline CDR1 is SGHVS and CDR2 is FNYEAQ. This clone appeared a single time. The table came from immunoSEQ multiplex PCR; TCRdb's copy has only in-frame clones and leaves some out. The table lists some 28,000 clones, around 85% of them singletons, with just over 2% in the top ten. This sequence joins TRBV7-6 and TRBJ1-4; D gene uncertain. The clonotype originates from a man aged 50 or older with urothelial cancer. The material sequenced was PBMCs, taken around atezolizumab (anti-PD-L1) treatment. The CDR3 DNA follows: TGTGCCAGCAGCTCGGGGATTCGCCCGGAAAAACTGTTTTTT. The encoded protein is CASSSGIRPEKLFF.